This T cell receptor (beta chain) was profiled in a study of T cell responses to AZD1222 COVID-19 vaccine. The study, taken as a whole, reports: Epitopes outside B.1.351 and B.1.1.7 mutated regions reportedly drew nearly half of spike TCRs. Repertoires were obtained solely post-peak T cell response. After two AZD1222 doses, spike-specific TCR breadth and depth rose versus day 0.

Data came from immunoSEQ multiplex PCR; TCRdb stores just in-frame clones and leaves some out. This sample has about 120,000 clones, with about 85% found just once. Both about-4-week and about-12-week second-dose recipients were combined. Notes on this clone: Its antigen is unidentified.

CDR1 is LGHDT and CDR2 is YNNKEL in the germline V gene (reference sequence). V shed 4 bases, J shed 4 bases, and the junction held 6 bases outside the gene matches. The CDR3 length is 15 residues. The chain has TRBV3-1 (or the pseudogene TRBV3-2) and TRBJ1-3; TRBD1 matches at 8 bases. This clonotype was sampled from an adult who received the AZD1222 COVID-19 vaccine. The specimen comprised peripheral blood, sampled 28 days after the second AZD1222 dose. The CDR3, as DNA: TGTGCCAGCAGCCGAAGACAGGGGCAGGGAAACACCATATATTTT. This gives the protein CASSRRQGQGNTIYF.